The 5 T cell receptor beta chains below all came from one sample that was sequenced in a study of cytomegalovirus exposure and HLA in healthy donors. This PCR relied on a set of 60 Vbeta primers and 13 Jbeta primers. The data were produced by immunoSEQ multiplex PCR, yet TCRdb's version contains in-frame clones alone and is incomplete. The table shows approximately 110,000 clones, with around 77% occurring only once. The sequencing input was PBMCs. The receptors were sampled from a woman between 40 and 50 years old in good health and CMV-seropositive.

V and J are TRBV30 and TRBJ1-4; TRBD1 matches 11 bases. The CDR3 runs to 13 residues. V shed 5 bases and J 10 bases; nucleotides not matched to a gene: 6. Germline values: CDR1 GTSNPN, CDR2 SVGIG (reference sequence). This chain's CDR3 is CAWGQGARGKLFF. The DNA for the CDR3 is TGTGCCTGGGGACAGGGGGCAAGAGGAAAACTGTTTTTT.

The V and J genes are TRBV4-1 and TRBJ2-1, with 11 bases aligning to TRBD2. This CDR3 is built from 15 residues. V was clipped by 0 bases and J by 7 bases; unmatched bases: 2. In germline, CDR1 is MGHRA, CDR2 YSYEKL. CDR3 region: CASSQETSGGNEQFF. The CDR3 nucleotides read TGCGCCAGCAGCCAAGAAACTAGCGGGGGAAATGAGCAGTTCTTC.

CDR3 residues: CASSLWDRDNYGYTF. The DNA of the CDR3 is TGTGCCAGCAGCTTGTGGGACAGAGACAACTATGGCTACACCTTC. This sequence joins TRBV5-4 and TRBJ1-2; 7 positions agree with TRBD1. Looked up from germline, CDR1 is SGHNT and CDR2 is YYREEE (reference sequence). The CDR3 runs to 15 residues. Trimming cost V 1 base and J 2 bases; bases outside gene matches: 5.

The gene calls are TRBV19 and TRBJ2-1, with 7 bases lining up with TRBD2. The CDR3 totals 15 residues. V shed 5 bases, J shed 5 bases, and the junction held 9 bases outside the gene matches. Germline CDR1 LNHDA, CDR2 SQIVND (reference sequence). The CDR3 spells CASSSNGGTHNEQFF. The CDR3 DNA reads TGTGCCAGTAGTTCCAACGGGGGGACTCACAATGAGCAGTTCTTC.

The chain carries TRBV2 and TRBJ1-5; D is perhaps TRBD1 (5 bases). V shed 1 base and J shed 4 bases, with 5 bases lying between them. This CDR3 has 13 amino acids. Germline V lookup: CDR1 SNHLY, CDR2 FYNNEI. For the CDR3, the DNA is TGTGCCAGCAGTGAAGGACAGAATCAGCCCCAGCATTTT. Encoded protein: CASSEGQNQPQHF.